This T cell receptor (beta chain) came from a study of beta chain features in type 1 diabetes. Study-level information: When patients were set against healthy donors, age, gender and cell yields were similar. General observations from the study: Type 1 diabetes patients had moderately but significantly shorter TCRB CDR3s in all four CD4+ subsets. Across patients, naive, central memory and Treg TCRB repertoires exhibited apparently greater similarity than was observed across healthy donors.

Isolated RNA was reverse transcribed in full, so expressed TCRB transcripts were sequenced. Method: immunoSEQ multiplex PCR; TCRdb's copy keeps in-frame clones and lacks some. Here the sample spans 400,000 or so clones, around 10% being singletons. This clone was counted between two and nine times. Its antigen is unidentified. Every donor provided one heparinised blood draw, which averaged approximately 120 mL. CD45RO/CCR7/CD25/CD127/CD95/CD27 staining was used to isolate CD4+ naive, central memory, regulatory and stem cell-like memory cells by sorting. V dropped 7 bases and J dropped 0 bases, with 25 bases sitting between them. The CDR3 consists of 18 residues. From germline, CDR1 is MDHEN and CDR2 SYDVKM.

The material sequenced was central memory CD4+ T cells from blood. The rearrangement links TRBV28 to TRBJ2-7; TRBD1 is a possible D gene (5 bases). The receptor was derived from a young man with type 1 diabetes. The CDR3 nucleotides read TGTGCCAGCATGCCAACCGCTAAGACAGACCGTAGCTCCTACGAGCAGTACTTC. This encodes CASMPTAKTDRSSYEQYF.